These T cell receptor beta chains were read from a single sample in a study of blood T cell repertoires in COVID-19. The protocol was immunoSEQ multiplex PCR, while the TCRdb copy is restricted to in-frame clones and leaves out a portion. The table has tens of thousands of clones, roughly 90% seen once. Sequenced sample: peripheral blood. The receptors were gathered from a man in his 70s with acute or convalescent COVID-19. The CDR3 runs from the conserved cysteine through the conserved F or W. The size field is filled for only some rows; it gives once, few, many or a size class.

v_gene,abundance,CDR3aa
TRBV7-9,.,CASRLGHNTGELFF
TRBV11-3,.,CASSEGLAESTDTQYF
TRBV7-2,.,CASSLSAGVGYEQYF
TRBV7-9,.,CASSVGTGYTGELFF
TRBV6-5,.,CASGPPGIGKRPQHF
TRBV5-1,.,CASSLPIDTGELFF
TRBV28,.,CASRRTGMNSPLHF
TRBV7-2,.,CASTRQGPSSYEQYF
TRBV6-1,once,CASSEWVAANSPLHF
TRBV7-2,.,CASSHDSGWEKLFF
TRBV7-2,.,CASSPQLETEAFF
TRBV19,few,CASSRKVRGRNTEAFF
TRBV27,.,CASSPTGHGNTEAFF
TRBV13,.,CASSLWTSAGQYF
TRBV27,.,CASSLSEGSLGYTF
TRBV7-9,.,CASASTGSNEKLFF
TRBV28,once,CASSLVGGQPQHF
TRBV7-3,.,CASSPGHTYGYTF
TRBV13,.,CASRLGGNSYEQYF
TRBV9,.,CASSERRADTQYF
TRBV28,.,CASSFRGRADTQYF
TRBV7-3,once,CASSKDRSYQPQHF
TRBV4-3,.,CASSQDALTALHPPYEQYF
TRBV6-1,.,CASSGTTGYSGNTIYF
TRBV19,.,CASSIVSRDRVYEQYF
TRBV6-6,.,CASSYPGGGIETQYF
TRBV5-6,.,CASLRTDLQETQYF
TRBV5-4,few,CASSDGTSGRVGSYEQYF
TRBV19,.,CASSIVGGLGQPQHF
TRBV4-3,.,CASSQEPPGATYREQYF
TRBV27,once,CASSLSAGDTTNEKLFF
TRBV6-2/TRBV6-3,.,CASSPDRGPNEKLFF
TRBV12-5,.,CASGPRYEQYF
TRBV7-3,once,CASSLSLAYPYEQYF
TRBV9,.,CASSPGLFTDTQYF
TRBV27,.,CASRLRLEYQETQYF
TRBV5-1,once,CASSLGAGGTGREMMNSPLHF
TRBV14,.,CASSQELSETQYF
TRBV6-1,.,CASSEGAIGNQPQHF
TRBV7-2,.,CASSLLAGGKTQYF
TRBV21-1,.,CAGQTPRHNQPQHF
TRBV7-9,.,CASSSLEGSTNEKLFF
TRBV7-9,.,CASSPAGNYGYTF
TRBV7-2,.,CASSLGTGGSNQPQHF
TRBV27,.,CASRTNPTGPNTEAFF
TRBV18,.,CASSPSQGPAPGANVLTF
TRBV5-1,.,CASSFRLAEAGNNEQFF
TRBV19,.,CASSIEQGGDTQYF
TRBV27,.,CASSFSGRGQETQYF
TRBV12-3/TRBV12-4,.,CASSLGQTEAFF
TRBV5-1,once,CASSQGQGKAKLFF
TRBV7-8,.,CASSLVSGSNEKLFF
TRBV4-3,.,CASSQRRDTKYSPLHF
TRBV5-5,once,CASSLEVTNSYEQYF